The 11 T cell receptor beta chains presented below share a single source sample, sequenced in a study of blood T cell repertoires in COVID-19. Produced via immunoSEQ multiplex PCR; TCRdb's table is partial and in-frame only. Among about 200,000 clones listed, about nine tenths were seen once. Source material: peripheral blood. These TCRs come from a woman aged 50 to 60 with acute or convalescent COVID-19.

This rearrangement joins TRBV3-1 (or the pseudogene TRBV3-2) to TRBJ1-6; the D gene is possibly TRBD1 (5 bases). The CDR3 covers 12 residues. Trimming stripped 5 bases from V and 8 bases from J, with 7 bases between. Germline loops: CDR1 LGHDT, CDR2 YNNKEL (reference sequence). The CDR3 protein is CASSSRDSPLHF. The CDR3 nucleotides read TGTGCCAGCAGCTCCAGGGATTCACCCCTCCACTTT.

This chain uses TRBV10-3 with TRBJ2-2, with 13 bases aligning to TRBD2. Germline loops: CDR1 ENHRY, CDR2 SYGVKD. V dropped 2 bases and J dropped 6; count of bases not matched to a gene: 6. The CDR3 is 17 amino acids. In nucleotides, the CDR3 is TGTGCCATCAGTGAGGCATCCGGGACTAGCGGGGCCGGGGAGCTGTTTTTT. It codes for CAISEASGTSGAGELFF.

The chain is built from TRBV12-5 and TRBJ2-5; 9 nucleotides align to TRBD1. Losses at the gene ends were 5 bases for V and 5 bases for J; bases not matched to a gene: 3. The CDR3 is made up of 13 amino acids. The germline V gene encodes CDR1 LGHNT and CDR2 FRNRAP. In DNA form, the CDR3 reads TGTGCTAGTGGTAGGGACAGGGTGGAGACCCAGTACTTC. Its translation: CASGRDRVETQYF.

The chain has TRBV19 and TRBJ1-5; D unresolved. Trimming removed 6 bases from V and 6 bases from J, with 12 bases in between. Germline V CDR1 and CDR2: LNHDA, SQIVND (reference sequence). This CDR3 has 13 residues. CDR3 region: CASSLSYPQPQHF. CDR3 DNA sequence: TGTGCCAGTAGCCTTAGCTATCCTCAGCCCCAGCATTTT.

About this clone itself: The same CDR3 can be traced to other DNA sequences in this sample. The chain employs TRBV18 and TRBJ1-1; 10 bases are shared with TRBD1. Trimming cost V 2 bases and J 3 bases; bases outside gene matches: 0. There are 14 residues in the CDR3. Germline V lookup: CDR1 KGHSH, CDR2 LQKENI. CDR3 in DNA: TGTGCCAGCTCACCAGGGACAGGGGACACTGAAGCTTTCTTT. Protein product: CASSPGTGDTEAFF.

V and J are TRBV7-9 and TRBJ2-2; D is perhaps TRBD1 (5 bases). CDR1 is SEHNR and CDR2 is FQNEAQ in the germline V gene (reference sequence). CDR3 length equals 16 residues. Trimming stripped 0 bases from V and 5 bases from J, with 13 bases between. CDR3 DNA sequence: TGTGCCAGCAGCTTAGCTCCGACAGTCAGAACCGGGGAGCTGTTTTTT. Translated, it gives CASSLAPTVRTGELFF.

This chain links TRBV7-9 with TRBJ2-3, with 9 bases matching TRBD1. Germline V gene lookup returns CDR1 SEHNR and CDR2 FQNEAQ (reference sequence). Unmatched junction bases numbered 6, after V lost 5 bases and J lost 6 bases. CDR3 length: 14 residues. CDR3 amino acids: CASSTTGGRDTQYF. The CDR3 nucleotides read TGTGCCAGCAGCACCACAGGGGGCCGGGATACGCAGTATTTT.

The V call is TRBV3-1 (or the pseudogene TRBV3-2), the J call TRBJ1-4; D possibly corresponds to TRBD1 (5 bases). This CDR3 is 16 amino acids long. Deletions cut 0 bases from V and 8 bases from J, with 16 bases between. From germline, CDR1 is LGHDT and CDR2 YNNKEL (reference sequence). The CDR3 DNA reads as TGTGCCAGCAGCCAAGATTTAAGGGGAGGAGGGGAAAAACTGTTTTTT. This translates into CASSQDLRGGGEKLFF.

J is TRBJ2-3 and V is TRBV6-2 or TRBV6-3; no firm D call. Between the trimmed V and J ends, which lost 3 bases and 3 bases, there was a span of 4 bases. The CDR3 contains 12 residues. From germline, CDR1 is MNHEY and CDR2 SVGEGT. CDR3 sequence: CASSYTTDTQYF. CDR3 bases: TGTGCCAGCAGTTATACAACAGATACGCAGTATTTT.

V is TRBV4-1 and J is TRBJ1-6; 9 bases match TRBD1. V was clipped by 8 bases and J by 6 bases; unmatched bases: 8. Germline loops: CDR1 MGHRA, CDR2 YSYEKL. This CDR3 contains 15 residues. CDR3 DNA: TGCGCCAGCCGAATCCTGGGACAGGGTAATTCACCCCTCCACTTT. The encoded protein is CASRILGQGNSPLHF.

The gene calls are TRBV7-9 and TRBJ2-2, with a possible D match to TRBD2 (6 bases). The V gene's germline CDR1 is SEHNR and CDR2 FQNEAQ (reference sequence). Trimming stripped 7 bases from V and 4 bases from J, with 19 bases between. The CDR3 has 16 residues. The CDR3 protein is CASNPGKRATTGELFF. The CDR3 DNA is TGTGCCAGCAACCCCGGGAAGCGGGCCACCACCGGGGAGCTGTTTTTT.